A single sample gave rise to the 22 T cell receptor beta chains below, sequenced in a study of graft-versus-host responses after intestinal transplantation. This table comes from immunoSEQ multiplex PCR, and its TCRdb copy is limited to in-frame clones, with some not included. The sample has around 110,000 clones; 85% to 95% are singletons. Their cognate antigens are unknown. The sample consisted of unstimulated CD8+ T cells sorted from spleen or lymph node cells, taken before transplant. The receptors shown here come from a human donor who was the organ donor for an intestinal transplant.

The rearrangement joins TRBV7-8 to TRBJ2-7, with 10 bases that match TRBD2. The V gene's germline CDR1 is SGHVS and CDR2 FQNEAQ. J gave up 5 bases and V 1 base, and 5 bases lay outside the gene matches. The CDR3 runs 15 residues. The CDR3 loop is CASSLGGTSVNEQYF. CDR3 DNA: TGTGCCAGCAGCTTAGGGGGGACTAGCGTTAACGAGCAGTACTTC.

The chain joins TRBV5-7 to TRBJ2-2; 9 bases are a match to TRBD1. TRBV5-7 is assigned to the ORF class and has an uncertain function. CDR3 length: 15 residues. Losses at the gene ends were 4 bases for V and 5 bases for J; bases not matched to a gene: 6. As DNA, the CDR3 is TGTGCCAGCAGCACCGGGACAGGGTTGACCGGGGAGCTGTTTTTT. Its protein product is CASSTGTGLTGELFF.

V and J are TRBV25-1 and TRBJ1-1; D is perhaps TRBD1 (6 bases). The length of the CDR3 is 13 residues. With 3 bases removed from V and 4 bases from J, the gap between germline ends came to 9 bases. CDR1 and CDR2 (germline): MGHDK, SYGVNS. CDR3 protein: CASSDTGSTEAFF. DNA for the CDR3: TGTGCCAGCAGTGACACAGGGAGCACTGAAGCTTTCTTT.

This sequence joins TRBV4-3 and TRBJ2-2, with 7 bases matching TRBD2. Germline V gene sequence: CDR1 LGHNA, CDR2 YSLEER. V lost 1 base, J lost 4 bases, and 3 bases stayed unmatched. The CDR3 totals 15 residues. For the CDR3, the DNA is TGCGCCAGCAGCCAAGGTTGGGGGGGCACCGGGGAGCTGTTTTTT. Amino acid sequence: CASSQGWGGTGELFF.

The chain carries TRBV6-5 and TRBJ2-4, with D perhaps matching TRBD1 (6 bases). CDR3 length equals 15 residues. The V end lost 7 bases, the J end lost 0 bases, and 13 bases lay between the germline ends. Germline V CDR1 and CDR2: MNHEY, SVGAGI. The CDR3 sequence is CASTPGALAKNIQYF. CDR3 DNA sequence: TGTGCCAGCACCCCAGGGGCCCTAGCCAAAAACATTCAGTACTTC.

The chain joins TRBV19 to TRBJ2-7; no firm D call. From germline, CDR1 is LNHDA and CDR2 SQIVND (reference sequence). Trimming shortened V by 6 bases and J by 1 base, and 16 bases separated the two germline ends. The length of the CDR3 is 15 residues. The CDR3 region has the DNA TGTGCCAGTAGCGAAGACTGGACCGAATCCTACGAGCAGTACTTC. It encodes CASSEDWTESYEQYF.

This rearrangement joins TRBV6-6 to TRBJ1-4; D ambiguous. V dropped 1 base and J dropped 11 bases, with 5 bases sitting between them. The CDR3 loop spans 11 amino acids. CDR1 and CDR2 (germline): MNHNY, SVGAGI (reference sequence). The CDR3, as DNA: TGTGCCAGCAGTTACTTCGGGAAACTGTTTTTT. Amino acid sequence: CASSYFGKLFF.

This clone was seen a single time. V and J are TRBV30 and TRBJ1-2; 10 bases line up with TRBD1. Per the germline V gene, CDR1 is GTSNPN and CDR2 is SVGIG (reference sequence). J was trimmed by 8 bases and V by 5 bases; bases with no gene match: 2. CDR3 length equals 11 residues. The CDR3 protein is CAWGQGDGYTF. In DNA, the CDR3 is TGTGCCTGGGGACAGGGGGACGGCTACACCTTC.

The rearrangement links TRBV19 to TRBJ2-1, with 9 positions matching TRBD1. With 3 bases clipped from V and 9 bases from J, the junction kept 3 bases outside the gene matches. CDR1 is LNHDA, CDR2 SQIVND, per germline (reference sequence). The CDR3 is made up of 13 amino acids. The CDR3 is CASSITTGGEQFF. For the CDR3, the DNA is TGTGCCAGTAGTATCACGACAGGGGGTGAGCAGTTCTTC.

V and J are TRBV27 and TRBJ2-1; unclear D gene. The CDR3 has 12 residues. Germline loops: CDR1 MNHEY, CDR2 SMNVEV (reference sequence). Trimming cost V 11 bases and J 5 bases, with 13 bases left between them. For the CDR3, the DNA is TGTGCCGCGAGGCCGGATAACAATGAGCAGTTCTTC. Translating it yields CAARPDNNEQFF.

Here the CDR3 DNA reads TGTGCCAGCAGCCGCCCGGGGGAGCTGTTTTTT. Protein sequence: CASSRPGELFF. The chain has TRBV11-2 and TRBJ2-2; D unclear. Germline CDR1 and CDR2: SGHAT and FQNNGV. The V end was cut by 5 bases, the J end by 8 bases, with 6 bases between. The CDR3 sequence is 11 residues long.

This clone has just a few counts. The V and J genes are TRBV6-6 and TRBJ1-5, with no clear D. CDR1 and CDR2 (germline): MNHNY, SVGAGI (reference sequence). CDR3 length: 13 residues. The V and J ends lost 7 bases and 4 bases respectively, with 11 bases between them. Written as DNA, the CDR3 is TGTGCCAGCACGGACGGGCTGAATCAGCCCCAGCATTTT. This encodes CASTDGLNQPQHF.

This chain joins TRBV7-8 and TRBJ1-1, with unresolved D. Germline V lookup: CDR1 SGHVS, CDR2 FQNEAQ. V was shortened by 0 bases and J by 0 bases, with 2 bases between the two germline ends. The CDR3 is 13 amino acids. The CDR3 DNA sequence: TGTGCCAGCAGCTTAGCACTGAACACTGAAGCTTTCTTT. Translating gives CASSLALNTEAFF.

V gene TRBV9 combines with J gene TRBJ2-7; D possibly corresponds to TRBD2 (6 bases). V was clipped by 2 bases and J by 5 bases, with 17 bases between them. This CDR3 spans 15 amino acids. Germline values: CDR1 SGDLS, CDR2 YYNGEE. CDR3 in DNA: TGTGCCAGCAGCGTTCTGGGAGGTGGTTCCGACGAGCAGTACTTC. Its translation is CASSVLGGGSDEQYF.

The chain is built from TRBV27 and TRBJ1-1; no clear D gene. The CDR3 length is 13 residues. The V end lost 1 base, the J end lost 1 base, and 4 bases lay between the germline ends. Germline lookup yields CDR1 MNHEY and CDR2 SMNVEV (reference sequence). The CDR3 loop is CASSLWPNTEAFF. The CDR3 DNA follows: TGTGCCAGCAGTTTATGGCCGAACACTGAAGCTTTCTTT.

The chain recombines TRBV5-5 with TRBJ2-7, with D maybe TRBD2 (6 bases). The germline V and J ends were trimmed by 1 base and 0 bases, with 14 bases remaining between them. The CDR3 spans 16 residues. Germline CDR1 and CDR2: SGHKS and YYEKEE (reference sequence). CDR3 residues: CASSLFRHGSSYEQYF. The CDR3 DNA reads as TGTGCCAGCAGCTTGTTCCGGCACGGGAGCTCCTACGAGCAGTACTTC.

The V and J genes are TRBV4-1 and TRBJ2-1; 9 positions agree with TRBD2. The CDR3 extends over 20 amino acids. V lost 4 bases to trimming and J lost 1 base; unmatched junction nucleotides: 17. Per the germline V gene, CDR1 is MGHRA and CDR2 is YSYEKL. Here the CDR3 reads CASSPTGGLAGEGSYNEQFF. The CDR3 nucleotides read TGCGCCAGCAGCCCCACGGGGGGGTTAGCGGGAGAAGGATCCTACAATGAGCAGTTCTTC.

This clone was detected only once. The genes are TRBV21-1 and TRBJ2-5. TRBV21-1 is labeled a pseudogene. The CDR3 sequence is 14 residues long. The CDR3 sequence is CASSKAGPQETQYF. The CDR3 DNA sequence: TGTGCCAGCAGCAAAGCGGGACCCCAAGAGACCCAGTACTTC.

V usage is TRBV5-4 and J usage is TRBJ1-4; D not certain. Trimming took off 4 bases at V and 8 bases at J, with 6 bases between the two ends. The CDR3 has 11 residues. Germline loops: CDR1 SGHNT, CDR2 YYREEE (reference sequence). The CDR3 DNA reads as TGTGCCAGCAGCGTCGGGGAAAAACTGTTTTTT. Its translation is CASSVGEKLFF.

V gene TRBV30 combines with J gene TRBJ2-2, with 10 nucleotides matching TRBD2. This CDR3 has 14 residues. Germline-derived CDR1 and CDR2 are GTSNPN and SVGIG (reference sequence). Trimming removed 1 base from V and 7 bases from J; junction bases left unmatched: 3. The CDR3 coding sequence is TGTGCCTGGAGTGGGCTAGCGGGAGACGGGGAGCTGTTTTTT. Protein sequence: CAWSGLAGDGELFF.

The chain combines TRBV6-6 with TRBJ1-4, with 7 bases identical to TRBD1. The CDR3 is 15 amino acids. CDR1 and CDR2 from the germline V gene are MNHNY and SVGAGI (reference sequence). J gave up 0 bases and V 7 bases, and 5 bases lay outside the gene matches. The CDR3 nucleotides read TGTGCCAGCACCAGGGGGACCCCAACTAATGAAAAACTGTTTTTT. It specifies CASTRGTPTNEKLFF.

This sequence joins TRBV6-5 and TRBJ1-1; D is possibly TRBD1 (5 bases). V shed 5 bases and J shed 6 bases, with 16 bases lying between them. Per germline, CDR1 MNHEY and CDR2 SVGAGI. This CDR3 region has 14 residues. The CDR3 spells CASSLSDTTPEAFF. The CDR3 nucleotides read TGTGCCAGCAGTCTCTCGGACACCACACCTGAAGCTTTCTTT.